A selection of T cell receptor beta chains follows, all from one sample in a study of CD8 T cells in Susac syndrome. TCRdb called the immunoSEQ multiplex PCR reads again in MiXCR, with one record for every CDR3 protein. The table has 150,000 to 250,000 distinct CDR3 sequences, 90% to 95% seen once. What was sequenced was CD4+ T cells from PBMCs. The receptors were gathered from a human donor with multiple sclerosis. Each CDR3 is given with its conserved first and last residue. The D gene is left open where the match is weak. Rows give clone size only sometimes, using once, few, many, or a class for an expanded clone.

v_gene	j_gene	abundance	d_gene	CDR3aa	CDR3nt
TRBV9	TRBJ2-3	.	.	CASSVGSGTDTQYF	TGTGCCAGCAGCGTAGGTTCCGGAACAGATACGCAGTATTTT
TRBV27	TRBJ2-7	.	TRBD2	CASSLNLGGYEQYF	TGTGCCAGCAGTTTGAATCTGGGAGGGTACGAGCAGTACTTC
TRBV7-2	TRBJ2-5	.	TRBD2	CASSLEWTSFETQYF	TGTGCCAGCAGCTTAGAATGGACTAGCTTTGAGACCCAGTACTTC
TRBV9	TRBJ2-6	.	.	CASSVGGRPDSGANVLTF	TGTGCCAGCAGCGTAGGAGGTCGACCAGACTCTGGGGCCAACGTCCTGACTTTC
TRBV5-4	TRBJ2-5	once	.	CASSADKETQYF	TGTGCCAGCAGCGCGGATAAAGAGACCCAGTACTTC
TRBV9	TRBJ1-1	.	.	CASSVGEGRLAFF	TGTGCCAGCAGCGTAGGAGAAGGGCGGCTGGCTTTCTTT
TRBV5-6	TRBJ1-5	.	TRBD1	CASSPGRGGGNQPQHF	TGTGCCAGCAGCCCCGGAAGAGGGGGCGGCAATCAGCCCCAGCATTTT
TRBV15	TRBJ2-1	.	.	CATSRVGTNEQFF	TGTGCCACCAGCAGAGTTGGCACCAATGAGCAGTTCTTC
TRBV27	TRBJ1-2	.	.	CASSSTAIRGYTF	TGTGCCAGCAGTTCGACGGCCATACGGGGCTACACCTTC
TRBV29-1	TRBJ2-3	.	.	CSVGRDGAGPDTQYF	TGCAGCGTTGGAAGGGACGGAGCCGGCCCAGATACGCAGTATTTT
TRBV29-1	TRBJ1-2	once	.	CSGDYGYTF	TGTTCAGGGGACTATGGCTACACCTTC
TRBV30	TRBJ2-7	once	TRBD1	CAWSAGTGIAEQYF	TGTGCCTGGAGTGCCGGGACAGGGATAGCCGAGCAGTACTTC
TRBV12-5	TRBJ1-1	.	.	CASGSGWIKTFF	TGTGCTAGTGGTTCAGGGTGGATTAAGACTTTCTTT
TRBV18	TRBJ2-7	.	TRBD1	CASSPGGQETYEQYF	TGTGCCAGCTCACCGGGTGGACAGGAAACCTACGAGCAGTACTTC
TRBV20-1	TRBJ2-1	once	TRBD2	CSVQLAGGLKEQFF	TGCAGTGTTCAATTAGCGGGGGGGCTGAAAGAGCAGTTCTTC
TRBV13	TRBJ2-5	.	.	CASRPRGSKETQYF	TGTGCCAGCAGACCTCGGGGGTCTAAAGAGACCCAGTACTTC
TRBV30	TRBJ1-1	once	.	CAWPRDPRGPNTEAFF	TGTGCCTGGCCCCGGGACCCCAGAGGTCCGAACACTGAAGCTTTCTTT
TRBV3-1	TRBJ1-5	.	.	CASSQDRGRGPQHF	TGTGCCAGCAGCCAAGATCGGGGGAGAGGGCCCCAGCATTTT
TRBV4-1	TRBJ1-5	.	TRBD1	CASSQVRGTELNQPQHF	TGCGCCAGCAGCCAAGTCCGAGGGACAGAACTCAATCAGCCCCAGCATTTT
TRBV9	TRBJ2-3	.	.	CASSPRESDTQYF	TGTGCCAGCAGCCCCCGGGAGTCGGATACGCAGTATTTT
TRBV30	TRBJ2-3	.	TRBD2	CAWSRSGAYTDTQYF	TGTGCCTGGAGTAGAAGCGGGGCCTACACAGATACGCAGTATTTT
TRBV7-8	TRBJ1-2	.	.	CASSSVPSPYGYTF	TGTGCCAGCAGCTCTGTTCCTTCCCCTTATGGCTACACCTTC
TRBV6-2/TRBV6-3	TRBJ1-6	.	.	CASNHGGSYNSPLHF	TGTGCCAGCAACCACGGGGGCTCCTATAATTCACCCCTCCACTTT
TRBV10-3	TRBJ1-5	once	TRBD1	CAIRKGQDQPQHF	TGTGCCATCAGGAAGGGACAGGATCAGCCCCAGCATTTT
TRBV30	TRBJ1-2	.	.	CAWSPNYGYTF	TGTGCCTGGAGTCCAAACTATGGCTACACCTTC
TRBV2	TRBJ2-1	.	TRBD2	CASGSGTSYEQFF	TGTGCCAGCGGGTCCGGGACTAGCTATGAGCAGTTCTTC
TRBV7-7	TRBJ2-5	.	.	CASSLVGGGETQYF	TGTGCCAGCAGCTTAGTTGGAGGGGGAGAGACCCAGTACTTC
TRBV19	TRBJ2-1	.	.	CASSRQGLGYDEQFF	TGTGCCAGTAGTAGACAGGGACTCGGGTACGATGAGCAGTTCTTC
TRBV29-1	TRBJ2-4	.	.	CSVRVAKNIQYF	TGCAGCGTCCGGGTAGCCAAAAACATTCAGTACTTC
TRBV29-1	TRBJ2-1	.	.	CSVGKDYNEQFF	TGCAGCGTTGGGAAGGACTATAATGAGCAGTTCTTC
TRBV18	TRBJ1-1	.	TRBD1	CASSLTGTVMNTEAFF	TGTGCCAGCTCATTAACCGGGACAGTCATGAACACTGAAGCTTTCTTT
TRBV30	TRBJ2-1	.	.	CAWGGLGNEQFF	TGTGCCTGGGGGGGCCTCGGGAATGAGCAGTTCTTC
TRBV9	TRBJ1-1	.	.	CASRPQAGVQWNTEAFF	TGTGCCAGCCGCCCCCAGGCGGGGGTACAATGGAACACTGAAGCTTTCTTT
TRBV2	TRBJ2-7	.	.	CASSEDYEQYF	TGTGCCAGCAGTGAAGACTACGAGCAGTACTTC
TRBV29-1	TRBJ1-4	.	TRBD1	CSVQGAGEKLFF	TGCAGCGTTCAGGGGGCGGGTGAAAAACTGTTTTTT
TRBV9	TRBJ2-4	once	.	CASTNLGGIQYF	TGTGCCAGCACCAATCTCGGGGGCATTCAGTACTTC
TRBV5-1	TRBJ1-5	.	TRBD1	CASSLYPGGGTGYNQPQHF	TGCGCCAGCAGCTTGTATCCTGGTGGTGGGACAGGCTACAATCAGCCCCAGCATTTT
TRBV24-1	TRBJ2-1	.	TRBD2	CATSALRTSGRRNEQFF	TGTGCCACCAGTGCCCTTAGGACTAGCGGGAGGCGAAATGAGCAGTTCTTC
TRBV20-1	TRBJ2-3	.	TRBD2	CSVTRHAGGTDTQYF	TGCAGTGTCACAAGGCATGCGGGAGGGACAGATACGCAGTATTTT
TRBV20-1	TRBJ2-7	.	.	CSAMNSGKGDEQYF	TGCAGTGCTATGAACAGTGGCAAGGGGGACGAGCAGTACTTC
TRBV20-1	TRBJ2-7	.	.	CSARDPGGTGEQYF	TGCAGTGCTAGAGATCCTGGAGGGACGGGGGAGCAGTACTTC
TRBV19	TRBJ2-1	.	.	CASSTFLHRGYNEQFF	TGTGCCAGTAGTACCTTCCTCCACCGGGGTTACAATGAGCAGTTCTTC
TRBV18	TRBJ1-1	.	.	CASSQGVMNTEAFF	TGTGCCAGCTCACAGGGAGTTATGAACACTGAAGCTTTCTTT
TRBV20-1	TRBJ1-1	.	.	CSGQDTEAFF	TGCAGTGGGCAGGACACTGAAGCTTTCTTT
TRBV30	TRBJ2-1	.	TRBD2	CAWRLAGGNNEQFF	TGTGCCTGGAGGCTAGCGGGGGGAAACAATGAGCAGTTCTTC
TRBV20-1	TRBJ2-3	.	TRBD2	CSAGTSGRIDTQYF	TGCAGTGCTGGGACGAGCGGGAGGATAGATACGCAGTATTTT
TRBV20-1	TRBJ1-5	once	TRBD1	CSATRDSVNQPQHF	TGCAGTGCTACTAGGGACAGCGTCAATCAGCCCCAGCATTTT
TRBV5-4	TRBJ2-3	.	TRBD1	CASSSRDRGVDTQYF	TGTGCCAGCAGCTCCCGGGACAGGGGGGTAGATACGCAGTATTTT
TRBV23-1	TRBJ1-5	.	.	CASSRKPQHF	TGCGCCAGCAGCCGGAAGCCCCAGCATTTT
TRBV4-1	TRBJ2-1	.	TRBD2	CASSQKPGTSVMYEQFF	TGCGCCAGCAGCCAGAAACCCGGGACTAGCGTCATGTATGAGCAGTTCTTC
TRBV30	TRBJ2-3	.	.	CAWTGAPDTQYF	TGTGCCTGGACGGGGGCCCCAGATACGCAGTATTTT
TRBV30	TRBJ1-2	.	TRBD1	CAWRRPGQGINYGYTF	TGTGCCTGGAGGAGACCGGGACAGGGGATTAACTATGGCTACACCTTC
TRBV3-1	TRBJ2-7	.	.	CASSHRGQQYF	TGTGCCAGCAGCCATCGGGGCCAGCAGTACTTC
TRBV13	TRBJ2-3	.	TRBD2	CASSSRGILAGRHTQYF	TGTGCCAGCAGCTCCCGTGGGATACTAGCGGGGAGGCATACGCAGTATTTT
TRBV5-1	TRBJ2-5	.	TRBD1	CASSNRDSEFGQQYF	TGCGCCAGCAGCAACCGGGACAGCGAATTTGGCCAGCAGTACTTC
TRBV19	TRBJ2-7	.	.	CASSPGSHEQYF	TGTGCCAGTAGTCCAGGGTCCCACGAGCAGTACTTC
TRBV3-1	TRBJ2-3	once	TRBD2	CASSPGGPRTDTQYF	TGTGCCAGCAGCCCGGGGGGGCCTCGCACAGATACGCAGTATTTT
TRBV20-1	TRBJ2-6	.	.	CSAAPPSGANVLTF	TGCAGTGCTGCTCCACCCTCTGGGGCCAACGTCCTGACTTTC
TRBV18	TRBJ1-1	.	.	CASSPGGDTEAFF	TGTGCCAGCTCCCCCGGAGGGGACACTGAAGCTTTCTTT
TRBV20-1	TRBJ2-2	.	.	CSARRRRANTGELFF	TGCAGTGCTAGAAGGCGGAGGGCGAACACCGGGGAGCTGTTTTTT